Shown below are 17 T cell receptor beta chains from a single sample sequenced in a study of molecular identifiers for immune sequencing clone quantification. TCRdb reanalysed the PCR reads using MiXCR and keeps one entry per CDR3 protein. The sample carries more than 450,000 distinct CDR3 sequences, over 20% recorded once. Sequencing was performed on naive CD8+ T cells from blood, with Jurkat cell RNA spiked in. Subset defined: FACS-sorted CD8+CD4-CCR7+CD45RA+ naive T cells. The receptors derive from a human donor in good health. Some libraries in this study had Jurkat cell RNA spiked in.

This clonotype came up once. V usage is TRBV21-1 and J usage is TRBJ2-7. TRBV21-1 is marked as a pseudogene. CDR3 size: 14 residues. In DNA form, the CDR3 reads TGTGCCAGCAGCGAAGAGCCACGGAACTACGAGCAGTACTTC. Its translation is CASSEEPRNYEQYF.

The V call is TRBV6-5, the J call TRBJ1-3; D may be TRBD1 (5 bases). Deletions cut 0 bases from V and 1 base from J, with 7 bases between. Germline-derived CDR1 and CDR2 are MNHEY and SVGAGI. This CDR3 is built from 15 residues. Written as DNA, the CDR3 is TGTGCCAGCAGTTACTCGACAGAATCTGGAAACACCATATATTTT. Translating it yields CASSYSTESGNTIYF.

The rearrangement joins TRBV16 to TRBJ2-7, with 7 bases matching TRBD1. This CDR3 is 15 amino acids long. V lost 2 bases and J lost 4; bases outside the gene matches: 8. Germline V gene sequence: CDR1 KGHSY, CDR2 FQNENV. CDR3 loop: CASSQPADRLYEQYF. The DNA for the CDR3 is TGTGCCAGCAGCCAACCCGCGGACAGGCTATACGAGCAGTACTTC. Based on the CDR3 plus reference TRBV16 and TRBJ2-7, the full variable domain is GEEVAQTPKHLVRGEGQKAKLYCAPIKGHSYVFWYQQVLKNEFKFLISFQNENVFDETGMPKERFSAKCLPNSPCSLEIQATKLEDSAVYFCASSQPADRLYEQYFGPGTRLTVT.

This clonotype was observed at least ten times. This chain's CDR3 is CATSGTTGGMETQYF. CDR3 coding DNA: TGTGCCACCAGTGGGACCACAGGGGGCATGGAGACCCAGTACTTC. The genes are TRBV24-1 and TRBJ2-5, with TRBD1 matching 9 bases. Losses at the gene ends were 5 bases for V and 5 bases for J; bases not matched to a gene: 8. The germline V gene has CDR1 KGHDR and CDR2 SFDVKD. The CDR3 runs 15 residues.

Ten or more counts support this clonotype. The CDR3 nucleotides are TGTGCCAGTGGGGGGCCCGGGGAGCTGTTTTTT. It yields the protein CASGGPGELFF. This chain links TRBV5-4 with TRBJ2-2; the D gene could be TRBD1 or TRBD2 (6 bases each). The CDR3 runs 11 residues. Germline V gives CDR1 SGHNT, CDR2 YYREEE (reference sequence). Deletions cut 8 bases from V and 6 bases from J, with 8 bases between.

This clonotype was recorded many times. CDR3 amino acids: CASSREAYEQYF. Here the CDR3 DNA reads TGTGCCAGCAGCCGTGAAGCCTACGAGCAGTACTTC. The chain is built from TRBV7-9 and TRBJ2-7; no reliable D call. CDR3 size: 12 residues. Trimming cost V 5 bases and J 2 bases, with 7 bases left between them. Germline CDR1 is SEHNR and CDR2 is FQNEAQ (reference sequence).

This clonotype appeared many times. This chain's CDR3 is CASSFRGTMVNTEAFF. In nucleotides, the CDR3 is TGTGCCAGCAGTTTCCGTGGGACAATGGTGAACACTGAAGCTTTCTTT. This chain connects TRBV28 to TRBJ1-1; D possibly corresponds to TRBD1 (6 bases). V was pared by 3 bases and J by 0 bases, with 14 bases between. The CDR3 spans 16 residues. The germline CDR1 and CDR2 sequences are MDHEN and SYDVKM.

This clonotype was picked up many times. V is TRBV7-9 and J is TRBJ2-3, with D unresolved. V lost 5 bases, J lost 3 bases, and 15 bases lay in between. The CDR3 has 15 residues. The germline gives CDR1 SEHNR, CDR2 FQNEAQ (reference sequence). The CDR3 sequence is CASSHKQMQTDTQYF. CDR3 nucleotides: TGTGCCAGCAGCCACAAGCAGATGCAGACAGATACGCAGTATTTT.

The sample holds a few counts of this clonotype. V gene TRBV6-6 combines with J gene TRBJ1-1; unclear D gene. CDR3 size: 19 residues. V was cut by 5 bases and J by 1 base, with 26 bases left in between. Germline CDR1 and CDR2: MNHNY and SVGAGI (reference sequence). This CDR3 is CASSDSTYTLLGTNTEAFF. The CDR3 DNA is TGTGCCAGCAGTGATTCCACCTATACCCTCTTGGGCACGAACACTGAAGCTTTCTTT.

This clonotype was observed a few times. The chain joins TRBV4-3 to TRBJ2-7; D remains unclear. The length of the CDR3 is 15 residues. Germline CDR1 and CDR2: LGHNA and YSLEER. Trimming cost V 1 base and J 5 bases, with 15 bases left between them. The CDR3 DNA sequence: TGCGCCAGCAGCCAAGTATATTTGGGCTACGACGAGCAGTACTTC. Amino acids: CASSQVYLGYDEQYF.

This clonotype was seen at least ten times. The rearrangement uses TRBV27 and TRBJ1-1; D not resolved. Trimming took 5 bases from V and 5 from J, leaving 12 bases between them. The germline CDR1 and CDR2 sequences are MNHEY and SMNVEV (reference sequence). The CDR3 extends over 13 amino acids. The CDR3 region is CASSLNQRTEAFF. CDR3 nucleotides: TGTGCCAGCAGTCTCAACCAGCGAACTGAAGCTTTCTTT.

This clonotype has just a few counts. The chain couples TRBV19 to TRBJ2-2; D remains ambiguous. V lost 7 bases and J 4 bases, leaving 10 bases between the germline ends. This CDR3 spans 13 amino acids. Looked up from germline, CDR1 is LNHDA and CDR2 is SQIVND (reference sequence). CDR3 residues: CASIQILTGELFF. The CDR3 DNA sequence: TGTGCCAGTATTCAGATCCTCACCGGGGAGCTGTTTTTT.

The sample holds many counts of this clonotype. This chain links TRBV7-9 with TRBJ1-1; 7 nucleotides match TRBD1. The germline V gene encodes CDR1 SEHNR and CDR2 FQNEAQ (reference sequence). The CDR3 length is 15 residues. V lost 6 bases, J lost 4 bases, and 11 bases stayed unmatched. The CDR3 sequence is CASRPLDREGTEAFF. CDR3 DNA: TGTGCCAGCAGACCCCTCGACAGGGAGGGCACTGAAGCTTTCTTT.

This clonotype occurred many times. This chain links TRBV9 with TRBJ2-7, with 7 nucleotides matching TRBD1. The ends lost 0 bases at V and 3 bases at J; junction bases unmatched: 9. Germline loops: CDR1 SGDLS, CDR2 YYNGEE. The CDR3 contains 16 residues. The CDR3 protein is CASSVAPSAGGYEQYF. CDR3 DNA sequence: TGTGCCAGCAGCGTAGCTCCGTCGGCAGGGGGCTACGAGCAGTACTTC.

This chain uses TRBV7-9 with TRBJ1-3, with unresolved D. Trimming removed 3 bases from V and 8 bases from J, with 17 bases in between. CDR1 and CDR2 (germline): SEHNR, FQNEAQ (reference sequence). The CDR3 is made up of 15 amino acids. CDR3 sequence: CASSFNQRRGDTIYF. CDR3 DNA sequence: TGTGCCAGCAGCTTTAATCAGCGGCGTGGTGACACCATATATTTT.

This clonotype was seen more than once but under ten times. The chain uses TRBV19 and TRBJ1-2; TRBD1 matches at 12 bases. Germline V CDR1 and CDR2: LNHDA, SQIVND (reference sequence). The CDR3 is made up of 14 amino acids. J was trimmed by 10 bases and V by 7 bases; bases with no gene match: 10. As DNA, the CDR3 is TGTGCCAGTAATCTGGCGGGGACAGGGGGCGACTACACCTTC. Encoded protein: CASNLAGTGGDYTF.

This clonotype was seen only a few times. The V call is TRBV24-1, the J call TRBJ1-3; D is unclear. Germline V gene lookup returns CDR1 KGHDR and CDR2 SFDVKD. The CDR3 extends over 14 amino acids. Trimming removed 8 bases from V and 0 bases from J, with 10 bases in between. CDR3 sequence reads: CATTTTLSGNTIYF. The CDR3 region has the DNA TGTGCCACCACCACGACACTCTCTGGAAACACCATATATTTT.